This is a list of T cell receptor beta chains from one sample in a study of shared clonotypes between healthy human individuals. TCRdb keeps only in-frame clones here, not all; method: immunoSEQ multiplex PCR. The data hold 450,000 to 500,000 clones, with around 85% observed a single time. The sequenced sample was PBMCs. The origin of the receptors is a woman in her thirties or forties in good health. Some clones in this sample may be carry-over from other donors' samples. Each CDR3 is given with its conserved first and last residue.

cdr3_aa: CASSDLLGEQYF
v_call: TRBV28
cdr3_length: 12

cdr3_aa: CASSPLPRQGAGETQYF
v_call: TRBV18
cdr3_length: 17

cdr3_aa: CASSPLSGNQETQYF
v_call: TRBV6-5
cdr3_length: 15

cdr3_aa: CASSEEQALTEAFF
v_call: TRBV6-1
cdr3_length: 14

cdr3_aa: CAWSAEQPGANEKLFF
v_call: TRBV30
cdr3_length: 16

cdr3_aa: CASSLGAGVGSTEAFF
v_call: TRBV7-9
cdr3_length: 16

cdr3_aa: CASSPRRAGVSHEQYF
v_call: TRBV4-3
cdr3_length: 16

cdr3_aa: CASSSGPRWSEQYF
v_call: TRBV27
cdr3_length: 14

cdr3_aa: CASSLLAPSYNEQFF
v_call: TRBV5-5
cdr3_length: 15

cdr3_aa: CASSPPGQGATNEKLFF
v_call: TRBV28
cdr3_length: 17

cdr3_aa: CASSEVRVGNTIYF
v_call: TRBV2
cdr3_length: 14

cdr3_aa: CASSLRDRPFYGYTF
v_call: TRBV28
cdr3_length: 15

cdr3_aa: CASSPGLWLGELFF
v_call: TRBV5-4
cdr3_length: 14

cdr3_aa: CASSFQTGSSYNEQFF
v_call: TRBV7-2
cdr3_length: 16

cdr3_aa: CASSIGEGNTEAFF
v_call: TRBV19
cdr3_length: 14